This is a list of T cell receptor beta chains from one sample in a study of T cells after yellow fever vaccination. TCRdb used MiXCR to reprocess the 5' RACE reads, holding one entry per CDR3 protein. The sample includes approximately 10,000 distinct CDR3 sequences, about 6.1% of them seen just once. This material consisted of PBMCs, either bulk or a sorted T-cell subset (CD4+, CD8+, memory, or dextramer-sorted; not recorded which), taken on the day of the yellow fever booster vaccination. The receptors derive from a man under 40 who received the YFV17D yellow fever vaccine. Both conserved end residues are part of each CDR3. A D gene is named only where the DNA matches it firmly. Size tells how often a clone was seen (once, few, many) or the class of an expanded clone, and some rows leave it out.

V: TRBV24-1
D: TRBD2
J: TRBJ2-1
size: .
CDR3: CATCDLIYELAGGSSYNEQFF
DNA: TGTGCCACCTGTGATTTGATCTATGAACTAGCGGGAGGGAGCTCCTACAATGAGCAGTTCTTC

V: TRBV7-6
D: .
J: TRBJ2-5
size: medium-sized
CDR3: CASSLDVGQETQYF
DNA: TGTGCCAGCAGCTTAGATGTGGGTCAAGAGACCCAGTACTTC

V: TRBV5-1
D: TRBD1
J: TRBJ2-7
size: many
CDR3: CASSLAVPGQGALIYEQYF
DNA: TGCGCCAGCAGCTTGGCCGTCCCGGGACAGGGGGCGTTGATCTACGAGCAGTACTTC

V: TRBV5-5
D: .
J: TRBJ2-5
size: many
CDR3: CASKMGAGVGQETQYF
DNA: TGTGCCAGCAAAATGGGGGCGGGAGTAGGGCAAGAGACCCAGTACTTC

V: TRBV7-6
D: TRBD2
J: TRBJ2-1
size: many
CDR3: CASSFYGSGDNEQFF
DNA: TGTGCCAGCAGCTTCTATGGTAGCGGGGACAATGAGCAGTTCTTC

V: TRBV2
D: .
J: TRBJ2-7
size: many
CDR3: CASTGGGSYEQYF
DNA: TGTGCCAGTACAGGGGGGGGTTCCTACGAGCAGTACTTC

V: TRBV6-1
D: .
J: TRBJ1-2
size: many
CDR3: CATSRGGTYGYTF
DNA: TGTGCCACCTCAAGGGGGGGGACCTATGGCTACACCTTC

V: TRBV10-3
D: .
J: TRBJ1-1
size: many
CDR3: CAISVMNTEAFF
DNA: TGTGCCATCAGTGTGATGAACACTGAAGCTTTCTTT

V: TRBV7-2
D: .
J: TRBJ1-6
size: many
CDR3: CASSLGPVQGTYNSPLHF
DNA: TGTGCCAGCAGCCTTGGACCCGTCCAGGGAACCTATAATTCACCCCTCCACTTT

V: TRBV12-3/TRBV12-4
D: .
J: TRBJ1-1
size: medium-sized
CDR3: CASSLYTEAFF
DNA: TGTGCCAGCAGCTTATACACTGAAGCTTTCTTT

V: TRBV29-1
D: .
J: TRBJ2-7
size: many
CDR3: CSVQQGIYEQYF
DNA: TGCAGCGTGCAACAGGGAATCTACGAGCAGTACTTC

V: TRBV12-3/TRBV12-4
D: .
J: TRBJ2-3
size: many
CDR3: CASSLMVGTDTQYF
DNA: TGTGCCAGCAGTTTAATGGTGGGCACAGATACGCAGTATTTT

V: TRBV6-2/TRBV6-3
D: TRBD2
J: TRBJ2-2
size: many
CDR3: CASRPGLAGGEELFF
DNA: TGTGCCAGCAGACCCGGACTAGCGGGAGGGGAGGAGCTGTTTTTT

V: TRBV12-3/TRBV12-4
D: .
J: TRBJ1-2
size: medium-sized
CDR3: CASSSDSHGYTF
DNA: TGTGCCAGCAGTTCCGACAGTCATGGCTACACCTTC

V: TRBV10-2
D: .
J: TRBJ2-2
size: many
CDR3: CASSVTANTGELFF
DNA: TGCGCCAGCAGTGTCACAGCGAACACCGGGGAGCTGTTTTTT

V: TRBV6-2/TRBV6-3
D: .
J: TRBJ2-3
size: many
CDR3: CAITTGSTDTQYF
DNA: TGTGCCATAACAACGGGAAGCACAGATACGCAGTATTTT

V: TRBV27
D: .
J: TRBJ1-2
size: medium-sized
CDR3: CASSFGHPHYGYTF
DNA: TGTGCCAGCAGTTTTGGCCATCCCCATTATGGCTACACCTTC

V: TRBV12-3/TRBV12-4
D: .
J: TRBJ2-6
size: once
CDR3: CAICLTQGGTGANVLTF
DNA: TGTGCCATCTGTTTAACTCAGGGGGGGACCGGGGCCAACGTCCTGACTTTC

V: TRBV15
D: TRBD1
J: TRBJ2-7
size: many
CDR3: CATQAGRDRTYEQYF
DNA: TGTGCCACCCAGGCAGGCCGGGACAGGACCTACGAGCAGTACTTC

V: TRBV12-3/TRBV12-4
D: .
J: TRBJ2-1
size: medium-sized
CDR3: CASSPGALSYNEQFF
DNA: TGTGCCAGCAGTCCCGGGGCGCTTAGCTACAATGAGCAGTTCTTC